One TCR beta chain is described in this entry. CDR3 length: 14 residues. CDR1 SGHRS and CDR2 YFSETQ come from the germline V gene. V was pared by 3 bases and J by 5 bases, with 15 bases between. The data belong to a study of T cell repertoires in cytomegalovirus infection. Study at large: Based on public TCR beta signatures, there were indications of CMV infection and of a matching HLA type.

From the reads, TCRdb called clonotypes with MiXCR, one entry per CDR3 protein. Among roughly 760,000 distinct CDR3 sequences listed, roughly 36% were seen once. The TCR sequence derives from a human donor in good health (CMV status not recorded). Some clones in this sample may be carry-over from other donors' samples. The sample comprised PBMCs. V is TRBV5-1 and J is TRBJ2-7; D is possibly TRBD2 (6 bases). CDR3 region: CASSSSAGFDEQYF. The CDR3 region has the DNA TGCGCCAGCAGCTCTTCGGCGGGGTTCGACGAGCAGTACTTC.